A single sample is the source of the 21 T cell receptor beta chains below, sequenced in a study of cytomegalovirus exposure and HLA in healthy donors. The primer mix had 60 Vbeta and 13 Jbeta primers. Sequenced by immunoSEQ multiplex PCR; TCRdb stores in-frame clones only, minus some. The sample holds approximately 130,000 clones, approximately 78% seen once. Sequencing used PBMCs. These receptors originate from a woman aged 40 to 55 in good health and CMV-seropositive.

The genes are TRBV19 and TRBJ2-5; 10 nucleotides match TRBD1. Judging by the DNA end, TRBJ2-7 fits better; the J call may be wrong. The CDR3 has 15 residues. Germline lookup yields CDR1 LNHDA and CDR2 SQIVND (reference sequence). DNA of the CDR3: TGTGCCAGTACCGTTGGACAGGGGGTGCCCTACGAGCAGTACTTC. Protein product: CASTVGQGVPYEQYF.

The V call is TRBV11-3, the J call TRBJ2-1, with 7 bases aligning to TRBD2. V lost 1 base, J lost 9 bases, and 3 bases stayed unmatched. Germline CDR1 and CDR2: SGHNT and YENEEA. The CDR3 is 13 residues long. The CDR3 DNA reads as TGTGCCAGCAGCTTAGGCGGGAGAGGTGAGCAGTTCTTC. Protein sequence: CASSLGGRGEQFF.

The table lists this clone with a count of one. V usage is TRBV15 and J usage is TRBJ2-5, with unresolved D. Germline V gene sequence: CDR1 LNHNV, CDR2 YYDKDF (reference sequence). V gave up 1 base and J gave up 1 base, with 10 bases separating them. CDR3 size: 15 residues. The DNA of the CDR3 is TGTGCCACCAGCAGAGGCCTAGTCCTCCAAGAGACCCAGTACTTC. As protein: CATSRGLVLQETQYF.

The chain links TRBV28 to TRBJ2-7, with D possibly matching TRBD2 (6 bases). Germline CDR1 is MDHEN and CDR2 is SYDVKM. CDR3 length: 15 residues. Trimming removed 5 bases at V and 2 bases at J, with 16 bases between. Written as DNA, the CDR3 is TGTGCCAGCAGTGAGCCCGACGGGGGAACCTACGAGCAGTACTTC. Amino acids: CASSEPDGGTYEQYF.

The chain links TRBV27 to TRBJ1-6; D is perhaps TRBD1 (6 bases). This CDR3 comprises 15 residues. With 1 base removed from V and 5 bases from J, the gap between germline ends came to 9 bases. CDR1 MNHEY and CDR2 SMNVEV come from the germline V gene (reference sequence). CDR3 in amino acids: CASSLYGTHNSPLHF. The CDR3 DNA reads TGTGCCAGCAGTTTATACGGGACACATAATTCACCCCTCCACTTT.

V is TRBV4-2 and J is TRBJ2-7; 7 bases agree with TRBD1. Trimming at V came to 0 bases and at J to 3 bases, leaving 8 bases not matched to a gene. The CDR3 covers 16 residues. Germline CDR1 LGHNA, CDR2 YNFKEQ. DNA for the CDR3: TGTGCCAGCAGCCAAGAGGGACAGCTAATACTCTACGAGCAGTACTTC. Translating it yields CASSQEGQLILYEQYF.

The chain couples TRBV9 to TRBJ1-4; 7 nucleotides align to TRBD1. Germline V gives CDR1 SGDLS, CDR2 YYNGEE. J was trimmed by 0 bases and V by 2 bases; bases with no gene match: 10. This CDR3 spans 18 amino acids. In nucleotides, the CDR3 is TGTGCCAGCAGCGTCTCGACAGGGACTTCTGCAACTAATGAAAAACTGTTTTTT. This codes for CASSVSTGTSATNEKLFF.

This sequence joins TRBV29-1 and TRBJ1-2, with D maybe TRBD1 (5 bases). Germline CDR1 SQVTM, CDR2 ANQGSEA. The CDR3 has 13 residues. V was shortened by 3 bases and J by 7 bases, with 15 bases between the two germline ends. The CDR3: CSVEGGESGGYTF. The CDR3, as DNA: TGCAGCGTTGAGGGGGGGGAGAGCGGTGGCTACACCTTC.

This clone occurred once. The V and J genes are TRBV12-5 and TRBJ1-4; TRBD1 might be the D (5 bases). The CDR3 runs to 16 residues. The germline CDR1 and CDR2 sequences are LGHNT and FRNRAP. V lost 2 bases, J lost 0 bases, and 10 bases lay in between. The CDR3 DNA reads as TGTGCTAGTGGTTTGCCCCCACAGGCAACTAATGAAAAACTGTTTTTT. The encoded protein is CASGLPPQATNEKLFF. The full variable domain, with the rest looked up from reference TRBV12-5 and TRBJ1-4, is DARVTQTPRHKVTEMGQEVTMRCQPILGHNTVFWYRQTMMQGLELLAYFRNRAPLDDSGMPKDRFSAEMPDATLATLKIQPSEPRDSAVYFCASGLPPQATNEKLFFGSGTQLSVL.

This clone was seen just once. The V gene is TRBV7-8, the J gene TRBJ2-1; 9 bases align to TRBD2. The CDR3 is made up of 17 amino acids. Germline CDR1 reads SGHVS; CDR2 reads FQNEAQ. V lost 4 bases to trimming and J lost 3 bases; unmatched junction nucleotides: 10. CDR3 in DNA: TGTGCCAGCAGCTCCCCCCAACTAGCGGGTCTCTACAATGAGCAGTTCTTC. Translating gives CASSSPQLAGLYNEQFF. The full variable domain, with the rest looked up from reference TRBV7-8 and TRBJ2-1, is GAGVSQSPRYKVAKRGQDVALRCDPISGHVSLFWYQQALGQGPEFLTYFQNEAQLDKSGLPSDRFFAERPEGSVSTLKIQRTQQEDSAVYLCASSSPQLAGLYNEQFFGPGTRLTVL.

V and J are TRBV18 and TRBJ2-7, with 7 bases matching TRBD1. J lost 0 bases, V lost 3 bases, and 8 bases had no gene match. This CDR3 region has 16 residues. Germline CDR1 and CDR2: KGHSH and LQKENI. The CDR3 spells CASSPAETGISYEQYF. The CDR3, as DNA: TGTGCCAGCTCACCTGCCGAGACAGGGATCTCCTACGAGCAGTACTTC.

V gene TRBV5-3 combines with J gene TRBJ1-1; 7 bases are shared with TRBD1. TRBV5-3 is an open reading frame whose function is uncertain. There are 23 residues in the CDR3. V trimming: 0 bases; J trimming: 0 bases; junction bases outside the gene matches: 26. The CDR3 region has the DNA TGTGCCAGAAGCTTGGCGCCCATAAGACAGGGATCGGTCGAATCTCGCATGAACACTGAAGCTTTCTTT. Its protein is CARSLAPIRQGSVESRMNTEAFF.

The rearrangement joins TRBV9 to TRBJ2-2; 8 bases agree with TRBD2. The CDR3 loop spans 20 amino acids. Germline V lookup: CDR1 SGDLS, CDR2 YYNGEE. Trimming took 4 bases from V and 5 from J; bases not matched to a gene: 22. CDR3 loop: CASSPNRGGTGLRGTGELFF. The CDR3 region has the DNA TGTGCCAGCAGCCCCAACCGGGGGGGGACCGGACTACGGGGAACCGGGGAGCTGTTTTTT.

The chain joins TRBV7-9 to TRBJ2-7, with 7 bases lining up with TRBD1. After removal of 3 bases from V and 2 bases from J, the junction contained 7 bases not matched to a gene. Germline CDR1 is SEHNR and CDR2 is FQNEAQ (reference sequence). CDR3 length equals 15 residues. The CDR3 DNA sequence: TGTGCCAGCAGCTTTACCGGGACAGCTACCTACGAGCAGTACTTC. Protein sequence: CASSFTGTATYEQYF. The complete variable domain, with remaining parts taken from reference TRBV7-9 and TRBJ2-7, reads DTGVSQNPRHKITKRGQNVTFRCDPISEHNRLYWYRQTLGQGPEFLTYFQNEAQLEKSRLLSDRFSAERPKGSFSTLEIQRTEQGDSAMYLCASSFTGTATYEQYFGPGTRLTVT.

The chain carries TRBV5-1 and TRBJ2-1; TRBD1 matches 7 bases. CDR3 size: 15 residues. The germline V gene encodes CDR1 SGHRS and CDR2 YFSETQ. V dropped 0 bases and J dropped 7; count of bases not matched to a gene: 7. The CDR3 loop reads CASSLGDSNWNEQFF. In DNA, the CDR3 is TGCGCCAGCAGCTTGGGGGACAGCAATTGGAATGAGCAGTTCTTC.

V usage is TRBV7-8 and J usage is TRBJ1-2; D may be TRBD1 (6 bases). The length of the CDR3 is 14 residues. V lost 0 bases and J 4 bases, leaving 9 bases between the germline ends. Per germline, CDR1 SGHVS and CDR2 FQNEAQ. CDR3 protein: CASSLAGQTYGYTF. The CDR3 nucleotides read TGTGCCAGCAGCTTAGCCGGACAGACCTATGGCTACACCTTC.

This chain links TRBV6-1 with TRBJ1-3, with TRBD1 matching over 7 bases. J lost 6 bases, V lost 4 bases, and 9 bases had no gene match. This CDR3 is built from 15 residues. Germline V gene data show CDR1 as MNHNS and CDR2 as SASEGT. The chain's CDR3 is CASSVRQGYVNTIYF. For the CDR3, the DNA is TGTGCCAGCAGTGTCAGACAGGGCTATGTAAACACCATATATTTT.

The chain carries TRBV9 and TRBJ2-2; 9 bases are a match to TRBD2. This CDR3 is 19 amino acids long. J was trimmed by 6 bases and V by 4 bases; bases with no gene match: 19. Germline lookup yields CDR1 SGDLS and CDR2 YYNGEE. The DNA of the CDR3 is TGTGCCAGCAGCAGACGACTAGCGGAAACACCGGGGAGCTCCGGGGAGCTGTTTTTT. Its protein is CASSRRLAETPGSSGELFF.

In the case of this clone: An end of the junction differs from the germline gene, which may be a read error. The chain carries TRBV28 and TRBJ1-1; possibly TRBD1 for D (5 bases). Germline values: CDR1 MDHEN, CDR2 SYDVKM. The CDR3 is made up of 14 amino acids. The CDR3 protein is CANSILRGGTEAFF. The CDR3 nucleotides read TGTGCCAACAGTATCCTACGGGGGGGAACTGAAGCTTTCTTT.

The CDR3 loop is CASSISGRGRYQETQYF. CDR3 DNA: TGCGCCAGCAGCATAAGCGGCAGGGGGCGATATCAAGAGACCCAGTACTTC. J is TRBJ2-5 and V is TRBV5-1; 8 nucleotides match TRBD1. Germline V gene sequence: CDR1 SGHRS, CDR2 YFSETQ. This CDR3 is built from 17 residues. Trimming cost V 4 bases and J 2 bases; bases outside gene matches: 13. The full variable domain, in which reference TRBV5-1 and TRBJ2-5 provide the parts outside the CDR3, is KAGVTQTPRYLIKTRGQQVTLSCSPISGHRSVSWYQQTPGQGLQFLFEYFSETQRNKGNFPGRFSGRQFSNSRSEMNVSTLELGDSALYLCASSISGRGRYQETQYFGPGTRLLVL.

V usage is TRBV27 and J usage is TRBJ1-1; a possible D gene is TRBD1 (5 bases). CDR3 length equals 16 residues. Trimming cost V 0 bases and J 5 bases, with 16 bases left between them. Germline loops: CDR1 MNHEY, CDR2 SMNVEV (reference sequence). CDR3 residues: CASSLSGGGGRTEAFF. The DNA of the CDR3 is TGTGCCAGCAGTTTATCAGGTGGGGGAGGAAGAACTGAAGCTTTCTTT.